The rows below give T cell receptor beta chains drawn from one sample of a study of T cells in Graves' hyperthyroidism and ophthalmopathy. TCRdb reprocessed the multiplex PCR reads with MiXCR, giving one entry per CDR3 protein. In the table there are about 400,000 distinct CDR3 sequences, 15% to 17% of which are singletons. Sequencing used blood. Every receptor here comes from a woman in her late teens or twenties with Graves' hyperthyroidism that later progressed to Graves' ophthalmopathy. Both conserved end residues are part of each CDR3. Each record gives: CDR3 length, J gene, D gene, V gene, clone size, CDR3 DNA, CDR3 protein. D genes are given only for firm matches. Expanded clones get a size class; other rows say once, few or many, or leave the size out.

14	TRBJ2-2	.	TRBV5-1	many	TGCGCCAGCAGCTTGCCCCAGGTCACCGGGGAGCTGTTTTTT	CASSLPQVTGELFF
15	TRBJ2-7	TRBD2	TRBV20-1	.	TGCAGTGCTAGAATAGCGGGGACGAGCTCCTACGAGCAGTACTTC	CSARIAGTSSYEQYF
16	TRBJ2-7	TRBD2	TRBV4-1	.	TGCGCCAGCAGCCAAGACCCACTAGCGGGAGGTGGCGAGCAGTACTTC	CASSQDPLAGGGEQYF
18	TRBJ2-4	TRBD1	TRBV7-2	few	TGTGCCAGCACCCCCCCCCCTGACAGGGGATGGGCCAAAAACATTCAGTACTTC	CASTPPPDRGWAKNIQYF
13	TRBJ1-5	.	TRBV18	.	TGTGCCAGCTCACCAAGGATGGATCAGCCCCAGCATTTT	CASSPRMDQPQHF
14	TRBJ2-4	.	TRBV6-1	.	TGTGCCAGCAGTGAACACCCGGGTTCAAACATTCAGTACTTC	CASSEHPGSNIQYF
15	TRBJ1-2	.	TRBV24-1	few	TGTGCCACCAGTTCCCCGGACGGACCTGTCTATGGCTACACCTTC	CATSSPDGPVYGYTF
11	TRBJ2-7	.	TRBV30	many	TGTGCCTGGGCCGGACAGAACGAGCAGTACTTC	CAWAGQNEQYF
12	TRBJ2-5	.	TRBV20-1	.	TGCAGTGCTAGAGTGGGTTTGGAGACCCAGTACTTC	CSARVGLETQYF
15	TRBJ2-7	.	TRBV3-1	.	TGTGCCAGCAGCCAATTCGGAGCCGGAACCTACGAGCAGTACTTC	CASSQFGAGTYEQYF
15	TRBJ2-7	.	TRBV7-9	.	TGTGCCAGCAGCTTCAAACCCTTAGGTCCTTTCGAGCAGTACTTC	CASSFKPLGPFEQYF
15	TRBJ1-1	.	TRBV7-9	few	TGTGCCAGCAGCCCCGCATGGGGGGGGGGGACACAAGCTTTCTTT	CASSPAWGGGTQAFF
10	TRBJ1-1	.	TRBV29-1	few	TGCTCCATTTGGGAGATAGGGGCTTTCTTT	CSIWEIGAFF
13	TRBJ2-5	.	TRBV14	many	TGTGCCAGCAGCCAAGATAGAGGAGGGACCCAGTACTTC	CASSQDRGGTQYF
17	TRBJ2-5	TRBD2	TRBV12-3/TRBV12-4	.	TGTGCCAGCAGTCCAGGTACTAGCGGGAGGGCCGGAGAGACCCAGTACTTC	CASSPGTSGRAGETQYF
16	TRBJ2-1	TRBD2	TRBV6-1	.	TGTGCCAGCAGTGAGCCGACTAGCGGAGCATACAATGAGCAGTTCTTC	CASSEPTSGAYNEQFF
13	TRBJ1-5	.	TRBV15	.	TGTGCCACCAGTCGTCAACAGCACCAGCCCCAGCATTTT	CATSRQQHQPQHF
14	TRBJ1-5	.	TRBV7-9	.	TGTGCCAGCAGCTTAAACGGGGGAAATCAGCCCCAGCATTTT	CASSLNGGNQPQHF
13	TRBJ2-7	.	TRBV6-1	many	TGTGCCAGCAGTGCTGACAGACGCTACGAGCAGTACTTC	CASSADRRYEQYF
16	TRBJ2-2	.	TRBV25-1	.	TGTGCCAGCAGTGGGAGGGGACGACCGATCACCGGGGAGCTGTTTTTT	CASSGRGRPITGELFF
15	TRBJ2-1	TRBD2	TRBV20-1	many	TGCAGTGCTAGAGAGACTAGCGGGAGGGCCGGGGAGCAGTTCTTC	CSARETSGRAGEQFF
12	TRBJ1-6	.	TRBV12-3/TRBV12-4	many	TGTGCCAGCAGGGGACCGGATTCACCCCTCCACTTT	CASRGPDSPLHF
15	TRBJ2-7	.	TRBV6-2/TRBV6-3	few	TGTGCCAGCAGCCGAAATCTAGCGGAGGGGGACGAGCAGTACTTC	CASSRNLAEGDEQYF
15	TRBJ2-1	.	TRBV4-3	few	TGCGCCAGCAGCCAATGGAGGGCAGGGAAGAATGAGCAGTTCTTC	CASSQWRAGKNEQFF